The following is a T cell receptor beta chain sequence with its context. The data derive from a study of T cell changes during pregnancy in multiple sclerosis. The assay was immunoSEQ multiplex PCR, and TCRdb's table has in-frame clones only and misses some. The sample has roughly 110,000 clones; under 95% are singletons. V dropped 4 bases and J dropped 4; count of bases not matched to a gene: 8. Germline CDR1 and CDR2: SEHNR and FQNEAQ (reference sequence). The CDR3 is 17 residues long. This sequence originates from a female donor with multiple sclerosis, enrolled in a pregnancy study. V gene TRBV7-9 combines with J gene TRBJ2-3, with 13 bases that match TRBD2. Sequencing was performed on peripheral blood, taken before pregnancy. Here the CDR3 DNA reads TGTGCCAGCAGCTCGACTAGCGGGAGGCTAGCAGCAGATACGCAGTATTTT. As protein: CASSSTSGRLAADTQYF.